One sample yielded the 6 T cell receptor beta chains listed below, sequenced in a study of human T cells and chemical hapten exposure. TCRdb called the RACE reads again in MiXCR, with one record for every CDR3 protein. The data hold over 85,000 distinct CDR3 sequences, with 9.3% observed a single time. The time point here: patch test 2, 6 weeks after DPC sensitization. Documented treatment: therapeutic diphenylcyclopropenone sensitization with weekly scalp DPC. This specimen consisted of whole blood, obtained in connection with sensitization to the hapten diphenylcyclopropenone (DPC). Source of these receptors: a woman aged 40 to 55 with alopecia areata. Some clones in this sample may be carry-over from other donors' samples.

This clonotype showed up many times. The CDR3 spells CASRRVTHGTDTQYF. CDR3 coding DNA: TGTGCCAGCAGACGAGTAACTCATGGCACAGATACGCAGTATTTT. V and J are TRBV28 and TRBJ2-3; D is undetermined. Germline lookup yields CDR1 MDHEN and CDR2 SYDVKM. The germline V and J ends were trimmed by 6 bases and 1 base, with 14 bases remaining between them. CDR3 length: 15 amino acids.

Many counts were recorded for this clonotype. V is TRBV12-2 and J is TRBJ1-3; TRBD1 was called by the table and not checked on the DNA. TRBV12-2 is recorded as a pseudogene. The length of the CDR3 is 17 residues. In DNA, the CDR3 is TGTGCAAGTCGCGCGGGACAGGAGTTTTCCTCTGGAAACACCATATATTTT. Residues: CASRAGQEFSSGNTIYF.

Many counts were recorded for this clonotype. The chain uses TRBV5-6 and TRBJ2-3; 12 positions match TRBD2. The trim removed 4 bases at V and 1 base at J, leaving 4 bases unmatched. The CDR3 sequence is 16 residues long. Germline V gene lookup returns CDR1 SGHDT and CDR2 YYEEEE. CDR3 sequence reads: CASSPRTSGGTDTQYF. DNA of the CDR3: TGTGCCAGCAGCCCCCGGACTAGCGGGGGCACAGATACGCAGTATTTT.

In regard to this clonotype: A read error is possible here, since a much larger clone lies one base away. V gene TRBV7-8 combines with J gene TRBJ2-2; D possibly uses TRBD1 or TRBD2 (5 bases each). The germline V gene has CDR1 SGHVS and CDR2 FQNEAQ. This CDR3 spans 18 amino acids. The CDR3, as DNA: TGTGCCAACAGCTTAGATTATTATGAGGGACCGAACACCGGGGAGCTGTTTTTT. The encoded protein is CANSLDYYEGPNTGELFF.

In the case of this clonotype: A read error is possible here, since a much larger clone lies one base away. V gene TRBV7-6 combines with J gene TRBJ2-1, with TRBD2 identical over 7 bases. Germline values: CDR1 SGHVS, CDR2 FNYEAQ. Germline trimming cut 4 bases from V and 6 bases from J; bases unmatched to any gene: 9. This CDR3 has 15 residues. In DNA, the CDR3 is TGTGCCAGCAGCTACAGACTGGGGGGGAGCAATGAGCAGTTCTTC. It yields the protein CASSYRLGGSNEQFF.

The chain links TRBV7-8 to TRBJ1-3; D uncertain. This CDR3 comprises 14 residues. Germline CDR1 and CDR2: SGHVS and FQNEAQ. V lost 6 bases and J 4 bases, leaving 13 bases between the germline ends. The CDR3 sequence is CASRPTPGGNTIYF. The CDR3 DNA sequence: TGTGCCAGCAGACCCACCCCGGGCGGAAACACCATATATTTT.